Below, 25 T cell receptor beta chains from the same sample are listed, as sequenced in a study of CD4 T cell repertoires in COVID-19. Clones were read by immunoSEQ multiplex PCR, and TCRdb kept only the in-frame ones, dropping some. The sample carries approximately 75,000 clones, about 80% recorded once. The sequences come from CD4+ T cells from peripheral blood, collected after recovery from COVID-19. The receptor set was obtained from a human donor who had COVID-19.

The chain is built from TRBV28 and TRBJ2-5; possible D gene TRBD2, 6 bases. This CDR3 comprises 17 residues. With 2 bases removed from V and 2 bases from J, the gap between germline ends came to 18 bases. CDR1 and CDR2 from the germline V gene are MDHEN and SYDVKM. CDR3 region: CASSLGLFPRGQETQYF. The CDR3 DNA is TGTGCCAGCAGTTTAGGTCTATTCCCCCGGGGGCAAGAGACCCAGTACTTC.

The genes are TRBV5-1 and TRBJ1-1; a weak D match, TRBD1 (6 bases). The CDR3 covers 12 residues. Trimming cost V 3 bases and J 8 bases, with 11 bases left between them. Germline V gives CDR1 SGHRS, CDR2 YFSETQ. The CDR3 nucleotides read TGCGCCAGCAGCTCCAGGGGCTCCGAAGCTTTCTTT. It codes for CASSSRGSEAFF.

The CDR3 DNA reads TGTGCCAGCAGCGCCCGGGGACTAGCGGGGCAAGAGACCCAGTACTTC. This translates into CASSARGLAGQETQYF. The V call is TRBV9, the J call TRBJ2-5; TRBD2 aligns across 13 bases. The CDR3 length is 16 residues. Germline-derived CDR1 and CDR2 are SGDLS and YYNGEE. J gave up 2 bases and V 3 bases, and 4 bases lay outside the gene matches. The full variable domain, rest sourced from reference TRBV9 and TRBJ2-5, is DSGVTQTPKHLITATGQRVTLRCSPRSGDLSVYWYQQSLDQGLQFLIQYYNGEERAKGNILERFSAQQFPDLHSELNLSSLELGDSALYFCASSARGLAGQETQYFGPGTRLLVL.

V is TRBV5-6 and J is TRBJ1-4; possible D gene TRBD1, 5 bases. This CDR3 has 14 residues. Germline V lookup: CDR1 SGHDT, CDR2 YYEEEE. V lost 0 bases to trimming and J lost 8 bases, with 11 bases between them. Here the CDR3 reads CASSLDSWGEKLFF. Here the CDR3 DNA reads TGTGCCAGCAGCTTGGACAGCTGGGGGGAAAAACTGTTTTTT.

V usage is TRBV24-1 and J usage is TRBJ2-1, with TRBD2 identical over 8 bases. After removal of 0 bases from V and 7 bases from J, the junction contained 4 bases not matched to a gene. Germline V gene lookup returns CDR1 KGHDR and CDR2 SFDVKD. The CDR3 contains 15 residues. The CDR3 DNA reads TGTGCCACCAGTGATTTGGAACTAGCGGTAAATGAGCAGTTCTTC. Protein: CATSDLELAVNEQFF.

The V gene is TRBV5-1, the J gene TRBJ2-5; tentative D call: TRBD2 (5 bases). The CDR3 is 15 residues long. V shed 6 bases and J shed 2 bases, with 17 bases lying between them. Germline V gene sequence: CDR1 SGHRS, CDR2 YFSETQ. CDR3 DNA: TGCGCCAGCATGACATCTCTTAGAGGGCAAGAGACCCAGTACTTC. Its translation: CASMTSLRGQETQYF.

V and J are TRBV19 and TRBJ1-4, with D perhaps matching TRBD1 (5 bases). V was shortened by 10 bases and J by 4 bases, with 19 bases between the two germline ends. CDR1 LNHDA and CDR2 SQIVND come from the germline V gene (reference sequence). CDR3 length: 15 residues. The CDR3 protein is CAIAIRAVDNEKLFF. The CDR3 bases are TGTGCCATCGCCATCAGGGCGGTAGATAATGAAAAACTGTTTTTT.

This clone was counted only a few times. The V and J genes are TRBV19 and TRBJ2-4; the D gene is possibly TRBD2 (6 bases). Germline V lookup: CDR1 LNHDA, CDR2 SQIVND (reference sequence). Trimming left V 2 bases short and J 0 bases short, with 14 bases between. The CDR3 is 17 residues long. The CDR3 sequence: CASSISLGGLAKNIQYF. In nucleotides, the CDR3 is TGTGCCAGTAGTATAAGCCTCGGGGGATTAGCCAAAAACATTCAGTACTTC.

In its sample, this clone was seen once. In nucleotides, the CDR3 is TGTGCCTGGAGTGTAGGGCCAGGGGCCAACGTCCTGACTTTC. Translated, it gives CAWSVGPGANVLTF. The gene calls are TRBV30 and TRBJ2-6; D gene uncertain. Trimming took 0 bases from V and 4 from J, leaving 7 bases between them. Germline CDR1 and CDR2: GTSNPN and SVGIG (reference sequence). The length of the CDR3 is 14 residues. Drawing the rest from reference TRBV30 and TRBJ2-6, the complete variable domain is SQTIHQWPATLVQPVGSPLSLECTVEGTSNPNLYWYRQAAGRGLQLLFYSVGIGQISSEVPQNLSASRPQDRQFILSSKKLLLSDSGFYLCAWSVGPGANVLTFGAGSRLTVL.

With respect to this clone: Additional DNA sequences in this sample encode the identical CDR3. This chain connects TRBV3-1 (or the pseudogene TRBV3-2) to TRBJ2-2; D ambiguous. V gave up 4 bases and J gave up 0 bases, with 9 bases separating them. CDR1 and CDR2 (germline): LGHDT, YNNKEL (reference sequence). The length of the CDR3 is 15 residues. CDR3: CASSPLTANTGELFF. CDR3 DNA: TGTGCCAGCAGCCCGCTGACGGCGAACACCGGGGAGCTGTTTTTT.

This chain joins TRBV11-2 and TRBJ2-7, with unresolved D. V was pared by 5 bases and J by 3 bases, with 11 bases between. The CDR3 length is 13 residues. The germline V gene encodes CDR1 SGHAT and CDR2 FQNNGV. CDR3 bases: TGTGCCAGCAGCACGCAGGCATTCTACGAGCAGTACTTC. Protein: CASSTQAFYEQYF.

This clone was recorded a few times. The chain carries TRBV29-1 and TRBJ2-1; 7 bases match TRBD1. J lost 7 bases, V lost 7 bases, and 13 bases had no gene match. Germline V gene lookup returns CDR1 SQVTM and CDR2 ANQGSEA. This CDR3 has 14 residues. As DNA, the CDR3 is TGCAGCGCTGGCCGGGACAGAACCCCGAATGAGCAGTTCTTC. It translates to CSAGRDRTPNEQFF.

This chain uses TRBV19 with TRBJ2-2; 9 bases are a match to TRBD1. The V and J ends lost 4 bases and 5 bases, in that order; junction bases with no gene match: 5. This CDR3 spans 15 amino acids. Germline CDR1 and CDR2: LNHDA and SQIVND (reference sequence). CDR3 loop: CASSTSDRGTGELFF. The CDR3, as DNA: TGTGCCAGTAGTACCTCGGACAGGGGAACCGGGGAGCTGTTTTTT. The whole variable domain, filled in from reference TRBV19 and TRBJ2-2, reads DGGITQSPKYLFRKEGQNVTLSCEQNLNHDAMYWYRQDPGQGLRLIYYSQIVNDFQKGDIAEGYSVSREKKESFPLTVTSAQKNPTAFYLCASSTSDRGTGELFFGEGSRLTVL.

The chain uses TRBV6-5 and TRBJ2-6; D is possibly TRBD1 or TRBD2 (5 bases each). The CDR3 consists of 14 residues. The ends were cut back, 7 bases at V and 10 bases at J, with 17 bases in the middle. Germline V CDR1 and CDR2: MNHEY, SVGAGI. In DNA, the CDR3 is TGTGCCAGCAAATATCGAGGGGCCCAGAACGTCCTGACTTTC. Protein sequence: CASKYRGAQNVLTF.

CDR3 nucleotide sequence: TGTGCCAGTAGTCCGCGGACAGGGGTCTACAATGAGCAGTTCTTC. Amino acid sequence: CASSPRTGVYNEQFF. This chain links TRBV19 with TRBJ2-1; 9 nucleotides agree with TRBD1. Germline CDR1 reads LNHDA; CDR2 reads SQIVND (reference sequence). The CDR3 runs to 15 residues. Trimming cost V 5 bases and J 3 bases; bases outside gene matches: 5.

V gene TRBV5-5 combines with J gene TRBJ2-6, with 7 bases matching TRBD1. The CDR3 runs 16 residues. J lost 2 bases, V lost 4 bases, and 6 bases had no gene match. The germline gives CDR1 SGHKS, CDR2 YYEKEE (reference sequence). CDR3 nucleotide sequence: TGTGCCAGCAGCGCCTACAGGGGCCCTGGGGCCAACGTCCTGACTTTC. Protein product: CASSAYRGPGANVLTF.

The CDR3 region is CASGNWAGGINEQFF. The CDR3 coding sequence is TGTGCCAGCGGGAATTGGGCGGGGGGAATCAATGAGCAGTTCTTC. This chain connects TRBV6-5 to TRBJ2-1, with 8 bases fitting TRBD2. Germline lookup yields CDR1 MNHEY and CDR2 SVGAGI. The CDR3 covers 15 residues. J lost 6 bases, V lost 8 bases, and 12 bases had no gene match.

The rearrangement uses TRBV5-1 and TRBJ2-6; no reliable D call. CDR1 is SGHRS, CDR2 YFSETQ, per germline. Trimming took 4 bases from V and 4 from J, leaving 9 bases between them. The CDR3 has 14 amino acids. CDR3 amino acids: CASSPPGGANVLTF. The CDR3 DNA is TGCGCCAGCAGCCCCCCCGGGGGGGCCAACGTCCTGACTTTC.

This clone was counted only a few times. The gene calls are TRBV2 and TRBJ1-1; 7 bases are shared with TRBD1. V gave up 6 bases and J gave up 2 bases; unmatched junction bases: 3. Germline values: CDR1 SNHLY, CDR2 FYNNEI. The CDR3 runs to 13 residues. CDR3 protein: CASRGQPNTEAFF. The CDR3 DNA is TGTGCCAGCAGGGGACAGCCAAACACTGAAGCTTTCTTT.

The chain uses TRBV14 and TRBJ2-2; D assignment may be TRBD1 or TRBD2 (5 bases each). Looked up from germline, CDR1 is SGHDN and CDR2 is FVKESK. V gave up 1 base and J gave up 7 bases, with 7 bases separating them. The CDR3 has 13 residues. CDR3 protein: CASSQGGVGELFF. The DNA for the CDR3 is TGTGCCAGCAGCCAAGGAGGGGTCGGGGAGCTGTTTTTT. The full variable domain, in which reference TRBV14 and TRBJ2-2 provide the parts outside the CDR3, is EAGVTQFPSHSVIEKGQTVTLRCDPISGHDNLYWYRRVMGKEIKFLLHFVKESKQDESGMPNNRFLAERTGGTYSTLKVQPAELEDSGVYFCASSQGGVGELFFGEGSRLTVL.

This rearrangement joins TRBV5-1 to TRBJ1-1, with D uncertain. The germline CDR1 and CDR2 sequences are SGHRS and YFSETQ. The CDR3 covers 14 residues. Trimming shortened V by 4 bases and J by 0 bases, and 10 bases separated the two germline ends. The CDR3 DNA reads TGCGCCAGCAGCGCCCAGTTCCTGAACACTGAAGCTTTCTTT. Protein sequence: CASSAQFLNTEAFF.

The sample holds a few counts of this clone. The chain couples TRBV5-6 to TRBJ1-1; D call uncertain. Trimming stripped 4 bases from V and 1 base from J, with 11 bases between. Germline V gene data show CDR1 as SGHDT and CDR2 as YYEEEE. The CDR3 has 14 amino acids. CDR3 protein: CASSPIGGNTEAFF. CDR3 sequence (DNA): TGTGCCAGCAGCCCCATTGGAGGGAACACTGAAGCTTTCTTT.

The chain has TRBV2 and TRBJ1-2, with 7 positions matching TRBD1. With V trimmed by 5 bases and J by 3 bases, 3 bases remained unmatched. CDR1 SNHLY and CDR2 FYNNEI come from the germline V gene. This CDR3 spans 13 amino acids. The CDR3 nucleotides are TGTGCCAGCAGTCCGGGACAGTACTATGGCTACACCTTC. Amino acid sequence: CASSPGQYYGYTF.

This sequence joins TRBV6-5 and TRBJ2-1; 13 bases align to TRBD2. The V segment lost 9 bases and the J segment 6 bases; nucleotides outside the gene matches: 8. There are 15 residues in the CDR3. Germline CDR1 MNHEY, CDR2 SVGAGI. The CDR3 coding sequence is TGTGCCAGTGAATCGGGACTAGCGGGGATCAATGAGCAGTTCTTC. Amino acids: CASESGLAGINEQFF.

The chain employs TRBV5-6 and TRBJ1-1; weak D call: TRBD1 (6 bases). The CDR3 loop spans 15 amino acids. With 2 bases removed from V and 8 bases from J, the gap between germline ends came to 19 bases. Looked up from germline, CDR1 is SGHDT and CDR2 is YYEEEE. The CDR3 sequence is CASSFRGGGRAEAFF. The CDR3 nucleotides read TGTGCCAGCAGCTTTAGAGGCGGGGGCCGCGCCGAAGCTTTCTTT.